This note documents a single T cell receptor beta chain sequence. As yet, its antigen is unknown. This sample's TCRbeta library carried unique molecular identifier barcodes. MiXCR, applied by TCRdb to the PCR reads, yields one record per CDR3 protein. The repertoire includes about 440,000 distinct CDR3 sequences, about 45% of them detected once, and 27% sits in the top ten. CDR3 length equals 15 residues. Germline V gene sequence: CDR1 DFQATT, CDR2 SNEGSKA (reference sequence). V dropped 6 bases and J dropped 3 bases, with 20 bases sitting between them. This sample stems from a study of T-cell reconstitution after alpha-beta-depleted transplantation in children. Study-wide findings and caveats: One year post-transplant, T-cell counts and diversity were largely derived from T cells produced anew. In patients about two months after transplant, alpha-beta T cells reportedly arose from several hundred expanded graft clones. Surviving recipient T cells and thymic progenitors produced the high day-60 TCRbeta diversity seen in some patients.

The input for sequencing was PBMCs, taken before TCRalphabeta/CD19-depleted stem cell transplant. This rearrangement joins TRBV20-1 to TRBJ2-5; possible D gene TRBD1, 6 bases. This TCR derives from a girl aged 2 to 10 with aplastic anemia, due to receive a stem cell transplant. In DNA, the CDR3 is TGCAGTGCCCATCGAGGGGGACGGAGAAAAGAGACCCAGTACTTC. It translates to CSAHRGGRRKETQYF.